The clone carrying this TCR beta chain has just a few counts. The antigen remains unidentified. This sample was taken from a study of cytomegalovirus exposure and HLA in healthy donors. Turning to the study itself: Of all 400 or so donors who were genotyped, 80% to 85% belonged to the Caucasian-associated ancestry cluster. Whole-study results and caveats: Investigators reported under 200 TCR beta chains as tied to cytomegalovirus. Association with HLA alleles at 0.05 false discovery rate was found for some 18,000 TCR beta sequences in a later analysis.

There are 15 residues in the CDR3. Per germline, CDR1 SGHTS and CDR2 YDEGEE. Trimming took 3 bases from V and 2 from J, leaving 12 bases between them. With 60 Vbeta and 13 Jbeta primers, the PCR was carried out. The method was immunoSEQ multiplex PCR; TCRdb's version includes in-frame clones alone and lacks a portion of them. The data show 95,000 to 110,000 clones, with about a tenth seen just once and under 6% held by the top ten. The chain couples TRBV5-8 to TRBJ2-1; D uncertain. This receptor was obtained from a man aged 40-49 years in good health and CMV-seropositive. The sample was PBMCs. This CDR3 is CASSSYPQTYNEQFF. The DNA of the CDR3 is TGTGCCAGCAGCTCATATCCCCAGACCTACAATGAGCAGTTCTTC.